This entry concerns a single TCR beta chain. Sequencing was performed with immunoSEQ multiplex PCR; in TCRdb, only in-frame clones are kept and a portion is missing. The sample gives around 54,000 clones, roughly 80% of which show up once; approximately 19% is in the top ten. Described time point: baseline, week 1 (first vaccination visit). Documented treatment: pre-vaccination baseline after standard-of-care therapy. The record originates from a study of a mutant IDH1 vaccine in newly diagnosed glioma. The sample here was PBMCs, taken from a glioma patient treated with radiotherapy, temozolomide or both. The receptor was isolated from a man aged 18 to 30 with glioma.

CDR3 sequence reads: CSVEGTGQVYNEQFF. The CDR3 coding sequence is TGCAGCGTCGAGGGTACGGGACAGGTCTACAATGAGCAGTTCTTC. This chain joins TRBV29-1 and TRBJ2-1, with TRBD1 matching over 8 bases. CDR1 is SQVTM and CDR2 is ANQGSEA in the germline V gene. The CDR3 contains 15 residues. With V trimmed by 6 bases and J by 3 bases, 10 bases remained unmatched.